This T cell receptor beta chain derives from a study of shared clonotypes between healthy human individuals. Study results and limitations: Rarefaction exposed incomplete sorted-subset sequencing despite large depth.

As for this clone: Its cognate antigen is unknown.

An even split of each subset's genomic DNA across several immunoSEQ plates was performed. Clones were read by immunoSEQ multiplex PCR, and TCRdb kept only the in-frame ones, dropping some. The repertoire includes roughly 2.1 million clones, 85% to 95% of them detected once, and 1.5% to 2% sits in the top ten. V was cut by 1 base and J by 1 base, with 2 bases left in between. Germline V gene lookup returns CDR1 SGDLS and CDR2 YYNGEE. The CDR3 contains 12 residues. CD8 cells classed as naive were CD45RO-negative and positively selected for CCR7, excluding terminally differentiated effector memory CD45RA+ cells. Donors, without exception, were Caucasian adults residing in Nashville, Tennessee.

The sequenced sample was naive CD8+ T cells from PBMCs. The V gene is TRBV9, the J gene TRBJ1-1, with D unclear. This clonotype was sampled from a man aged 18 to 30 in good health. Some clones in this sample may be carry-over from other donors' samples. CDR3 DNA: TGTGCCAGCAGCGTAACGAACACTGAAGCTTTCTTT. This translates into CASSVTNTEAFF.